A selection of T cell receptor beta chains follows, all from one sample in a study of blood T cell repertoires in COVID-19. Data came from immunoSEQ multiplex PCR; TCRdb stores just in-frame clones and leaves some out. The sample lists roughly 340,000 clones; 87% were seen once. The source material was PBMCs or T cells enriched from blood (not recorded which). All receptors come from a man in his forties or fifties in a cohort exposed to, infected with or recovered from COVID-19 (not recorded which). Both conserved end residues are trimmed from each CDR3. The order of the fields is V gene, J gene, CDR3 protein.

>TRBV27|TRBJ1-1
ASSSFFEYLIPARAF
>TRBV7-9|TRBJ1-1
ASRTGIGSEAF
>TRBV5-1|TRBJ2-7
ASSSATGTQRYEQY
>TRBV7-2|TRBJ1-1
ASSYRDRGAEAF
>TRBV24-1|TRBJ2-5
ATSESGSGKETQY
>TRBV6-1|TRBJ2-4
ASSEAPGQGALMAKNIQY
>TRBV11-2|TRBJ2-3
ASSTGASSTDTQY
>TRBV30|TRBJ2-7
AWRRQGGSYEQY
>TRBV14|TRBJ2-1
ASSQDLAAEQF
>TRBV11-2|TRBJ1-1
ASSPGQGWLNTEAF
>TRBV19|TRBJ1-5
ASSIIDRGRGQPQH
>TRBV9|TRBJ2-2
ASSSTGGAGELF
>TRBV10-1|TRBJ2-7
ASSVAGADEQY
>TRBV20-1|TRBJ2-1
SASDKGGTPYNEQF
>TRBV6-5|TRBJ2-5
ASRVTRGRKETQY
>TRBV27|TRBJ1-5
ASSLRQGNQPQH
>TRBV11-2|TRBJ1-3
ASSLGQGGGNTIY
>TRBV6-5|TRBJ2-1
ARGPDNEQF
>TRBV9|TRBJ1-3
ASSVGGLDSGNTIY
>TRBV30|TRBJ2-7
AWSVGGSSYEQY
>TRBV19|TRBJ2-1
ASSTGGLAGGTSYNEQF
>TRBV11-2|TRBJ2-7
ASSMRQGSYEQY
>TRBV5-1|TRBJ2-2
ASSFGSGANTGELF
>TRBV18|TRBJ1-2
ASSPDKNYGYT
>TRBV7-3|TRBJ2-5
ASSSTGIQETQY
>TRBV30|TRBJ2-3
AWSGGDTDTQY
>TRBV27|TRBJ2-5
ASSLIGGRETQY
>TRBV5-1|TRBJ2-3
ASSLGSGENTQY
>TRBV6-6|TRBJ1-2
ASSYSRNRDESGYT
>TRBV7-6|TRBJ1-2
ASSPLTRTGGSGYT
>TRBV5-5|TRBJ2-5
ASSSTTGPETQY
>TRBV7-3|TRBJ2-3
ASSPIAGAADTQY
>TRBV5-1|TRBJ2-1
ASSPGLAGGNEQF